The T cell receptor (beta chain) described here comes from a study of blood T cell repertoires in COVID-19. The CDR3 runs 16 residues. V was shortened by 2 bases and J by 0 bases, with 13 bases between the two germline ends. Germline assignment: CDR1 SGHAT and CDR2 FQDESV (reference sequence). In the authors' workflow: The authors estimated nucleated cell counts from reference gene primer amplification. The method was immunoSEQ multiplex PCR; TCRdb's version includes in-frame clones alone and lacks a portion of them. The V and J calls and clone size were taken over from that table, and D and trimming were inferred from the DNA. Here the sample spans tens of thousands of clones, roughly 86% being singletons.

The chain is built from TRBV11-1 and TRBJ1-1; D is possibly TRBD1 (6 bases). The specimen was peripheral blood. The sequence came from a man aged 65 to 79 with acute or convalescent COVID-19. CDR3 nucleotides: TGTGCCAGCAGCTTAACGCAGGGGAACATGAACACTGAAGCTTTCTTT. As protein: CASSLTQGNMNTEAFF.